This T cell receptor beta chain was captured by sequencing in a study of CDR3 diversity in severe acne. TCRdb reprocessed the PCR reads via MiXCR and lists one record per CDR3 protein. Here the sample spans about 90,000 distinct CDR3 sequences, 48% being singletons. V shed 5 bases, J shed 2 bases, and the junction held 13 bases outside the gene matches. This CDR3 is 18 amino acids long. CDR1 SGDLS and CDR2 YYNGEE come from the germline V gene. This chain connects TRBV9 to TRBJ1-5; TRBD1 matches 10 bases. Sequenced sample: blood. The TCR comes from a male donor in good health, serving as a control. The DNA of the CDR3 is TGTGCCAGCAGTTTGAGGACAGGGGGAGTGGGTGGCAATCAGCCCCAGCATTTT. Amino acid sequence: CASSLRTGGVGGNQPQHF. The full variable domain, with the rest looked up from reference TRBV9 and TRBJ1-5, is DSGVTQTPKHLITATGQRVTLRCSPRSGDLSVYWYQQSLDQGLQFLIQYYNGEERAKGNILERFSAQQFPDLHSELNLSSLELGDSALYFCASSLRTGGVGGNQPQHFGDGTRLSIL.